This T cell receptor beta chain appears in the sequencing data of a study of T cell responses to AZD1222 COVID-19 vaccine. Study-level results: Donors were mostly white British, more females; clonal diversity possibly underestimated. Repertoire collection took place solely once the T cell response had peaked. A rise in Spike-specific TCR breadth and depth followed two AZD1222 doses.

The data were produced by immunoSEQ multiplex PCR, yet TCRdb's version contains in-frame clones alone and is incomplete. The sample contains 60,000 to 70,000 clones, roughly 80% of which appear only once. About this clone: The antigen is not known.

The CDR3 has 15 amino acids. CDR1 is SNHLY and CDR2 is FYNNEI in the germline V gene. Unmatched junction bases numbered 4, after V lost 7 bases and J lost 0 bases. The sequencing used peripheral blood, collected on day 0 of AZD1222 vaccination. The chain employs TRBV2 and TRBJ2-1; 9 bases are a match to TRBD2. The source of this sequence is an adult in good health. CDR3 nucleotide sequence: TGTGCCAGCACCCTAGCGGGGAGCTCCTACAATGAGCAGTTCTTC. Protein: CASTLAGSSYNEQFF. Based on the CDR3 plus reference TRBV2 and TRBJ2-1, the full variable domain is EPEVTQTPSHQVTQMGQEVILRCVPISNHLYFYWYRQILGQKVEFLVSFYNNEISEKSEIFDDQFSVERPDGSNFTLKIRSTKLEDSAMYFCASTLAGSSYNEQFFGPGTRLTVL.